These T cell receptor beta chains were read from a single sample in a study of response to subunit inactivated influenza vaccine. TCRdb fed the RT-PCR reads into MiXCR, producing one record per CDR3 protein. The table shows roughly 650,000 distinct CDR3 sequences, with around 14% occurring only once. Material: PBMCs from blood, obtained 11 to 12 days after vaccination. The receptor source for this set is a man aged 45-65 years who received an inactivated influenza vaccine. CDR3s include the opening cysteine and the closing phenylalanine or tryptophan. Each record gives: CDR3 length, clone size, V gene, J gene, D gene, CDR3 protein, CDR3 DNA. A D gene is named only where the DNA matches it firmly. Not every row has a clone size; where given, it reads once, few, many or a size class.

length: 19; size: NA; V: TRBV10-3; J: TRBJ2-1; D: TRBD2; CDR3: CAISRGRGSGESSYNEQFF; DNA: TGTGCCATCAGTAGGGGGAGAGGTAGCGGGGAGAGCTCCTACAATGAGCAGTTCTTC
length: 14; size: NA; V: TRBV30; J: TRBJ2-1; D: NA; CDR3: CAWSRGLDNNEQFF; DNA: TGTGCCTGGAGTCGAGGGCTAGACAACAATGAGCAGTTCTTC
length: 16; size: NA; V: TRBV29-1; J: TRBJ2-1; D: NA; CDR3: CSRIYLDEKTYNEQFF; DNA: TGCAGTCGGATCTACCTAGACGAAAAAACCTACAATGAGCAGTTCTTC
length: 14; size: NA; V: TRBV6-2/TRBV6-3; J: TRBJ2-7; D: TRBD1; CDR3: CASSFPGQRREQYF; DNA: TGTGCCAGCAGTTTCCCGGGACAGAGGCGCGAGCAGTACTTC
length: 12; size: many; V: TRBV4-1; J: TRBJ1-2; D: NA; CDR3: CASGTRRHGYTF; DNA: TGCGCCAGCGGGACTCGGCGCCATGGCTACACCTTC
length: 17; size: many; V: TRBV7-6; J: TRBJ2-2; D: NA; CDR3: CASSFARGLVRTGELFF; DNA: TGTGCCAGCAGCTTCGCGCGTGGACTGGTTAGGACCGGGGAGCTGTTTTTT
length: 14; size: NA; V: TRBV12-3/TRBV12-4; J: TRBJ2-1; D: TRBD1; CDR3: CASSRDRGRDEQFF; DNA: TGTGCCAGCAGTCGGGACAGGGGGCGTGATGAGCAGTTCTTC
length: 13; size: many; V: TRBV12-3/TRBV12-4; J: TRBJ1-1; D: NA; CDR3: CASSLSGRSQAFF; DNA: TGTGCCAGCAGTTTGAGCGGTCGCTCTCAAGCTTTCTTT
length: 15; size: NA; V: TRBV29-1; J: TRBJ2-2; D: NA; CDR3: CSVELRDANTGELFF; DNA: TGCAGCGTTGAACTCCGGGACGCGAACACCGGGGAGCTGTTTTTT
length: 13; size: few; V: TRBV20-1; J: TRBJ1-4; D: TRBD1; CDR3: CSATDRGGRKLFF; DNA: TGCAGTGCTACCGACAGGGGCGGGCGAAAACTGTTTTTT
length: 15; size: NA; V: TRBV5-1; J: TRBJ2-1; D: NA; CDR3: CASSVMQGGNNEQFF; DNA: TGCGCCAGCAGCGTAATGCAGGGGGGGAACAATGAGCAGTTCTTC
length: 14; size: many; V: TRBV6-1; J: TRBJ1-5; D: TRBD1; CDR3: CASRGTGGSQPQHF; DNA: TGTGCCAGCAGAGGGACAGGGGGGTCCCAGCCCCAGCATTTT
length: 15; size: few; V: TRBV7-7; J: TRBJ2-7; D: NA; CDR3: CASSPWDTSSYEQYF; DNA: TGTGCTAGCAGCCCGTGGGACACTAGCTCCTACGAGCAGTACTTC
length: 15; size: many; V: TRBV5-1; J: TRBJ2-1; D: TRBD1; CDR3: CASSATGNSYNEQFF; DNA: TGCGCCAGCAGCGCGACAGGGAACTCCTACAATGAGCAGTTCTTC
length: 10; size: few; V: TRBV20-1; J: TRBJ2-3; D: NA; CDR3: CRATGDTQYF; DNA: TGCAGGGCCACGGGGGATACGCAGTATTTT
length: 16; size: NA; V: TRBV20-1; J: TRBJ2-1; D: TRBD2; CDR3: CSARDRGRWGGYEQFF; DNA: TGCAGTGCTAGAGATAGGGGACGGTGGGGGGGGTATGAGCAGTTCTTC
length: 12; size: NA; V: TRBV6-1; J: TRBJ2-7; D: NA; CDR3: CASSEMGYEQYF; DNA: TGTGCCAGCAGTGAAATGGGGTACGAGCAGTACTTC
length: 14; size: many; V: TRBV10-3; J: TRBJ1-1; D: NA; CDR3: CAISSETSNTEAFF; DNA: TGTGCCATCAGTTCCGAGACTTCGAACACTGAAGCTTTCTTT
length: 19; size: many; V: TRBV5-1; J: TRBJ2-5; D: NA; CDR3: CASSLEYERRASFGETQYF; DNA: TGCGCCAGCAGCTTGGAATACGAACGACGGGCGAGTTTCGGAGAGACCCAGTACTTC
length: 11; size: few; V: TRBV20-1; J: TRBJ2-7; D: NA; CDR3: CSATEVPEQYF; DNA: TGCAGTGCCACCGAGGTTCCCGAGCAGTACTTC
length: 13; size: many; V: TRBV5-1; J: TRBJ2-3; D: NA; CDR3: CASSPVRSDTQYF; DNA: TGCGCCAGCAGCCCAGTCAGATCAGATACGCAGTATTTT
length: 13; size: NA; V: TRBV3-1; J: TRBJ2-2; D: TRBD1; CDR3: CASSRQGIGELFF; DNA: TGTGCCAGCAGCCGACAGGGCATCGGGGAGCTGTTTTTT
length: 15; size: NA; V: TRBV10-3; J: TRBJ2-3; D: TRBD2; CDR3: CAIGVRGGETDTQYF; DNA: TGTGCCATCGGCGTCCGGGGGGGGGAGACAGATACGCAGTATTTT
length: 16; size: NA; V: TRBV7-9; J: TRBJ1-1; D: NA; CDR3: CASSLVAGIGNTEAFF; DNA: TGTGCCAGCAGCTTAGTGGCAGGGATTGGAAACACTGAAGCTTTCTTT
length: 16; size: few; V: TRBV20-1; J: TRBJ2-2; D: TRBD2; CDR3: CSARASRGNLPGELFF; DNA: TGCAGTGCTAGAGCGTCGCGGGGGAACCTCCCCGGGGAGCTGTTTTTT
length: 16; size: NA; V: TRBV20-1; J: TRBJ2-7; D: NA; CDR3: CSARDLYTGAPHEQYF; DNA: TGCAGTGCTAGAGATCTATATACGGGAGCTCCCCACGAGCAGTACTTC
length: 15; size: NA; V: TRBV20-1; J: TRBJ1-1; D: NA; CDR3: CSASLAQGLNTEAFF; DNA: TGCAGTGCTAGTTTGGCGCAGGGATTGAACACTGAAGCTTTCTTT
length: 13; size: once; V: TRBV5-1; J: TRBJ2-7; D: NA; CDR3: CASSFDYGYEQYF; DNA: TGCGCCAGCAGCTTTGACTACGGATACGAGCAGTACTTC
length: 14; size: many; V: TRBV29-1; J: TRBJ2-1; D: NA; CDR3: CSVEEDGSNYEQFF; DNA: TGCAGCGTTGAAGAAGACGGGAGCAACTATGAGCAGTTCTTC
length: 16; size: NA; V: TRBV5-6; J: TRBJ2-5; D: TRBD2; CDR3: CASSLPLRGGRETQYF; DNA: TGTGCCAGCAGCTTGCCTCTGCGGGGGGGTCGAGAGACCCAGTACTTC
length: 15; size: many; V: TRBV5-1; J: TRBJ2-2; D: NA; CDR3: CASSLGQEATGELFF; DNA: TGCGCCAGCAGCTTGGGACAGGAGGCCACCGGGGAGCTGTTTTTT
length: 11; size: few; V: TRBV6-1; J: TRBJ2-7; D: NA; CDR3: CAIHETYEQYF; DNA: TGTGCCATTCACGAAACCTACGAGCAGTACTTC
length: 14; size: NA; V: TRBV19; J: TRBJ2-7; D: NA; CDR3: CASSMSRPGYEQYF; DNA: TGTGCCAGTAGTATGAGTCGGCCAGGCTACGAGCAGTACTTC
length: 15; size: NA; V: TRBV7-2; J: TRBJ2-7; D: NA; CDR3: CASSFDRAGIYEQYF; DNA: TGTGCCAGCAGCTTCGATAGAGCAGGGATTTACGAGCAGTACTTC
length: 15; size: many; V: TRBV2; J: TRBJ1-5; D: NA; CDR3: CASRNSGTPNQPQHF; DNA: TGTGCCAGCAGAAACAGCGGGACACCAAATCAGCCCCAGCATTTT
length: 13; size: many; V: TRBV7-2; J: TRBJ1-4; D: NA; CDR3: CASSLGLGEKLFF; DNA: TGTGCCAGCAGCCTTGGTTTGGGTGAAAAACTGTTTTTT
length: 14; size: NA; V: TRBV3-1; J: TRBJ1-1; D: TRBD1; CDR3: CASSDRAADREYFF; DNA: TGTGCCAGCAGCGATCGCGCCGCGGACAGGGAGTATTTCTTT
length: 17; size: few; V: TRBV28; J: TRBJ2-1; D: NA; CDR3: CASSLELGDGGYNEQFF; DNA: TGTGCCAGCAGTTTAGAGTTGGGGGACGGAGGCTACAATGAGCAGTTCTTC
length: 12; size: few; V: TRBV5-1; J: TRBJ2-3; D: NA; CDR3: CASSGSADTQYF; DNA: TGCGCCAGCAGCGGTAGCGCAGATACGCAGTATTTT
length: 16; size: NA; V: TRBV18; J: TRBJ2-7; D: TRBD2; CDR3: CASSPLILAGDYEQYF; DNA: TGTGCCAGCTCACCACTAATACTAGCGGGGGACTACGAGCAGTACTTC
length: 14; size: NA; V: TRBV18; J: TRBJ2-7; D: NA; CDR3: CASSGQGWGYEQYF; DNA: TGTGCCAGCTCCGGCCAGGGGTGGGGTTACGAGCAGTACTTC
length: 16; size: NA; V: TRBV28; J: TRBJ2-2; D: TRBD2; CDR3: CASSPPTTSRAGELFF; DNA: TGTGCCAGCAGTCCCCCCACGACTAGCAGGGCCGGGGAGCTGTTTTTT
length: 13; size: NA; V: TRBV20-1; J: TRBJ2-5; D: NA; CDR3: CSARGHSRETQYF; DNA: TGCAGTGCTAGAGGCCACAGCAGGGAGACCCAGTACTTC
length: 14; size: NA; V: TRBV19; J: TRBJ2-3; D: NA; CDR3: CASSRQAPTDTQYF; DNA: TGTGCCAGTAGTCGACAGGCGCCTACAGATACGCAGTATTTT
length: 15; size: few; V: TRBV5-5; J: TRBJ2-5; D: TRBD2; CDR3: CASSLGGGALETQYF; DNA: TGTGCCAGCAGCTTAGGCGGGGGGGCCTTGGAGACCCAGTACTTC
length: 16; size: NA; V: TRBV5-1; J: TRBJ2-7; D: TRBD2; CDR3: CASGRQPGLADYEQYF; DNA: TGCGCCAGCGGACGACAACCGGGACTAGCAGATTACGAGCAGTACTTC
length: 15; size: NA; V: TRBV28; J: TRBJ2-1; D: TRBD2; CDR3: CASSLLAPEYNEQFF; DNA: TGTGCCAGCAGTCTACTAGCGCCGGAGTACAATGAGCAGTTCTTC
length: 13; size: NA; V: TRBV3-1; J: TRBJ2-1; D: NA; CDR3: CASSPSTGRQQFF; DNA: TGTGCCAGCAGCCCGTCTACCGGACGTCAGCAGTTCTTC
length: 15; size: NA; V: TRBV4-2; J: TRBJ1-6; D: NA; CDR3: CASSQEPGLGSPLHF; DNA: TGTGCCAGCAGCCAAGAGCCGGGACTGGGGTCACCCCTCCACTTT
length: 16; size: NA; V: TRBV12-3/TRBV12-4; J: TRBJ2-1; D: TRBD2; CDR3: CASRDGLARRANEQFF; DNA: TGTGCCAGCAGAGACGGACTAGCGAGAAGGGCGAATGAGCAGTTCTTC
length: 15; size: NA; V: TRBV7-2; J: TRBJ2-7; D: TRBD1; CDR3: CASSPDRDREGEQYF; DNA: TGTGCCAGCAGCCCCGACAGGGACAGGGAAGGCGAGCAGTACTTC
length: 15; size: few; V: TRBV5-1; J: TRBJ2-3; D: NA; CDR3: CASSQTGLSTDTQYF; DNA: TGCGCCAGCAGCCAAACAGGGCTTAGCACAGATACGCAGTATTTT
length: 15; size: few; V: TRBV5-1; J: TRBJ2-5; D: NA; CDR3: CASSLAITIKETQYF; DNA: TGCGCCAGCAGCTTGGCCATTACGATTAAAGAGACCCAGTACTTC
length: 13; size: NA; V: TRBV7-9; J: TRBJ1-2; D: NA; CDR3: CASSHPGTYGYTF; DNA: TGTGCCAGCAGCCACCCCGGGACGTATGGCTACACCTTC
length: 13; size: few; V: TRBV7-9; J: TRBJ2-7; D: TRBD2; CDR3: CASSLVGGSEQYF; DNA: TGTGCCAGCAGCTTAGTTGGCGGGAGCGAGCAGTACTTC
length: 15; size: few; V: TRBV18; J: TRBJ1-1; D: NA; CDR3: CASSPTDRMNTEAFF; DNA: TGTGCCAGCTCACCAACAGACAGAATGAACACTGAAGCTTTCTTT
length: 12; size: once; V: TRBV20-1; J: TRBJ1-6; D: TRBD1; CDR3: CGGQGYNSPLHF; DNA: TGCGGTGGACAGGGCTATAATTCACCCCTCCACTTT
length: 16; size: few; V: TRBV7-9; J: TRBJ2-1; D: NA; CDR3: CASSSPGGHIYNEQFF; DNA: TGTGCCAGCAGTTCACCGGGGGGACATATATACAATGAGCAGTTCTTC
length: 16; size: few; V: TRBV27; J: TRBJ2-7; D: NA; CDR3: CASSPHRGPSPYEQYF; DNA: TGTGCCAGCAGCCCACACCGGGGCCCTTCCCCCTACGAGCAGTACTTC